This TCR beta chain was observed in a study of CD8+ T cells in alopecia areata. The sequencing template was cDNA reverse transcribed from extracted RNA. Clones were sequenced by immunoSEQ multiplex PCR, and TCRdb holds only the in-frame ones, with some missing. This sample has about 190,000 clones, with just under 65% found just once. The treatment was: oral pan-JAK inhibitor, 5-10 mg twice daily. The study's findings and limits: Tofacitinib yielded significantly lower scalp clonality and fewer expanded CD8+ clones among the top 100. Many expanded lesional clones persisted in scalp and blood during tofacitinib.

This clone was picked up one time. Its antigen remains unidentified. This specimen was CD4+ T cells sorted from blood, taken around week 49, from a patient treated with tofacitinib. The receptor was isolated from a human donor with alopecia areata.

CDR3 region: CASSLGVRYEQYF. The DNA of the CDR3 is TGTGCCAGCAGCTTAGGGGTTCGTTACGAGCAGTACTTC. This chain links TRBV7-2 with TRBJ2-7; D is undetermined. With 1 base removed from V and 4 bases from J, the gap between germline ends came to 8 bases. Per the germline V gene, CDR1 is SGHTA and CDR2 is FQGNSA. The CDR3 totals 13 residues.